This T cell receptor (beta chain) emerged from a study of T-cell memory formation after mild COVID-19. Across the whole study: Most TCR clusters belonged to a single donor.

Findings of the study overall: Memory cells collected pre-infection included some clones that later responded, suggesting cross-reactive memory joined. Specificity for SARS-CoV-2 was not confirmed among the second-wave clones peaking on day 37.

Constant-segment primers were used for 5'RACE, and the resulting TCR alpha and TCR beta cDNA libraries carried sample barcodes and UMIs. TCRdb used MiXCR to reprocess the 5' RACE reads, holding one entry per CDR3 protein. The repertoire holds some 450,000 distinct CDR3 sequences, with around 19% as singletons. The CDR3 extends over 13 amino acids. V was clipped by 8 bases and J by 2 bases, with 10 bases between them. A note on this clonotype: Its antigen is still unknown.

The receptor was isolated from an adult woman who had mild COVID-19 (a few samples of this study predate the infection). Cell type and time point are not known. Source material: PBMCs or a T cell subset sorted from them (not recorded which). This chain links TRBV12-3 or TRBV12-4 with TRBJ1-5; tentative D call: TRBD1 (5 bases). The CDR3 here is CASARGGNQPQHF. The CDR3 DNA is TGTGCCAGCGCTCGAGGGGGCAATCAGCCCCAGCATTTT.